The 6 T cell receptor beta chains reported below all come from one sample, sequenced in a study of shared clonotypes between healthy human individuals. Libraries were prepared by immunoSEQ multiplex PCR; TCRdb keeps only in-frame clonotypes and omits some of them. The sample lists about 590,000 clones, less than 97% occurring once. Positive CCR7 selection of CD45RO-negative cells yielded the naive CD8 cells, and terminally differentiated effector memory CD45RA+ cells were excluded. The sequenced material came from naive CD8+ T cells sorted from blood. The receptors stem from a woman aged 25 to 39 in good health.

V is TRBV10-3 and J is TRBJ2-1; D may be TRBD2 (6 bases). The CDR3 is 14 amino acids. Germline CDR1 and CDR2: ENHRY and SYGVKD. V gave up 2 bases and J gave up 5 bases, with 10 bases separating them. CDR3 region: CAISEAGSHNEQFF. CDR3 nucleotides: TGTGCCATCAGTGAGGCGGGAAGTCACAATGAGCAGTTCTTC.

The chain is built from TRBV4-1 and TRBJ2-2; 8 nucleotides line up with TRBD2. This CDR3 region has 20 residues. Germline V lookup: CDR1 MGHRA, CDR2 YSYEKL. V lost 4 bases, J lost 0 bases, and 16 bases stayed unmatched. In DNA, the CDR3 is TGCGCCAGCAGCCTACTCCCGGGACTAGGGGTAATCGCGAACACCGGGGAGCTGTTTTTT. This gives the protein CASSLLPGLGVIANTGELFF.

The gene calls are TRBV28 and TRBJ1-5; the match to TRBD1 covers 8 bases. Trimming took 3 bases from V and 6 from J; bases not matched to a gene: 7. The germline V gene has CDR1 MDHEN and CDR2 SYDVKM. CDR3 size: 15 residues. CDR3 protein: CASSFGTGIGQPQHF. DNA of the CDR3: TGTGCCAGCAGTTTTGGGACAGGAATAGGTCAGCCCCAGCATTTT.

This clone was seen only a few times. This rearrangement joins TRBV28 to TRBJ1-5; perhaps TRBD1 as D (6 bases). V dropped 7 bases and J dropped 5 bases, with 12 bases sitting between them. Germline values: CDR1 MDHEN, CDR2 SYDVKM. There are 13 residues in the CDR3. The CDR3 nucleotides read TGTGCCAGCACGTTAGGGGGTGATCAGCCCCAGCATTTT. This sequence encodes CASTLGGDQPQHF.

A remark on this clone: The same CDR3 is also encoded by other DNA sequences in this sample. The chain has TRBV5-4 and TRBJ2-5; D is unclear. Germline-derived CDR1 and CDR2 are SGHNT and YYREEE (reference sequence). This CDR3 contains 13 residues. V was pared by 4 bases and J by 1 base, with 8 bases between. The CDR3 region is CASSRESQETQYF. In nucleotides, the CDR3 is TGTGCCAGCAGCAGGGAAAGCCAAGAGACCCAGTACTTC.

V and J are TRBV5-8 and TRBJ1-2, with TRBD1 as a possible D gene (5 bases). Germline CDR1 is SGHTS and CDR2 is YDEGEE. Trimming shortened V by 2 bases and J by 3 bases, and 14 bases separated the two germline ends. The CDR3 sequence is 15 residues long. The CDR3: CASSFSPGTDYGYTF. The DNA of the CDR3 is TGTGCCAGCAGCTTTTCGCCCGGGACCGACTATGGCTACACCTTC.